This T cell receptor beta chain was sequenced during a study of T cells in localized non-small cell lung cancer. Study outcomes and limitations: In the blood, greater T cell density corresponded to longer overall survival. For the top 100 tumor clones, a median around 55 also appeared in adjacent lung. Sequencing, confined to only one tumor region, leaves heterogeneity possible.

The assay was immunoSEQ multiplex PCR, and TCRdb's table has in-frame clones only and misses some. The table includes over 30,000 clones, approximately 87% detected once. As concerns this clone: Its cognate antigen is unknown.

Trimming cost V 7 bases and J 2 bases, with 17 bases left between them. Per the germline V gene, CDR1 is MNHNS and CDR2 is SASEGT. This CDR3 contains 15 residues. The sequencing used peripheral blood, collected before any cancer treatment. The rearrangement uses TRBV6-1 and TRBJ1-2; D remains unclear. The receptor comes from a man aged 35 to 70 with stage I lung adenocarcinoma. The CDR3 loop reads CASTQSIGGNYGYTF. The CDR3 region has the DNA TGTGCCAGCACCCAAAGCATAGGAGGCAACTATGGCTACACCTTC.